The entry below gives a single TCR beta chain sequence along with its context. Its matching antigen is unknown. These data come from a study of T cell responses to AZD1222 COVID-19 vaccine. General observations from the study: Possibly, clonal diversity was underestimated; donors were largely white British and included more females. Regions 160-218 and 743-854 held dominance among vaccine-associated CD4 TCRs, which spanned spike. Spike-specific TCR depth and breadth grew after two AZD1222 doses.

Repertoires were generated with immunoSEQ multiplex PCR, while TCRdb's copy carries only in-frame clones and drops some. The table shows around 130,000 clones, with around 90% occurring only once. The CDR3 sequence is 14 residues long. From germline, CDR1 is SGHAT and CDR2 FQDESV (reference sequence). V lost 1 base and J 4 bases, leaving 8 bases between the germline ends. This receptor was taken from an adult in good health. The specimen comprised peripheral blood, sampled on day 0 of MenACWY control vaccination. This sequence joins TRBV11-1 and TRBJ2-1; D ambiguous. CDR3 sequence reads: CASSLGRSYNEQFF. CDR3 in DNA: TGTGCCAGCAGCTTAGGCAGATCTTACAATGAGCAGTTCTTC.